This record concerns one TCR beta chain sequence. No antigen is known for it. RNA was extracted and reverse transcribed into cDNA as the sequencing template. Generated by immunoSEQ multiplex PCR, the TCRdb table keeps only in-frame clones and is missing some. The repertoire consists of approximately 12,000 clones, with approximately 61% occurring once and the leading ten covering 11% to 15%. These data are taken from a study of CD8+ T cells in alopecia areata. Across the whole study: Treated patients swallowed 5 to 10 mg of oral tofacitinib twice daily. Tofacitinib lasted 6 to 18 months, then 6 months off drug.

The CDR3 is 14 amino acids. The germline V and J ends were trimmed by 6 bases and 4 bases, with 10 bases remaining between them. Germline values: CDR1 MNHEY, CDR2 SVGAGI. Study findings and constraints: Resident alphabeta T cells of normal skin are also sequenced in scalp samples. Higher clonality was seen in lesional scalp than in normal scalp, especially in alopecia totalis/universalis.

Obtained from alopecia areata patients were lesional scalp punch biopsies along with peripheral blood. Sequencing was performed on skin. The J gene is TRBJ2-6, the V gene TRBV6-5; perhaps TRBD2 as D (5 bases). This sequence originates from a human donor with alopecia areata. The CDR3 sequence: CASRQRGGANVLTF. CDR3 DNA: TGTGCCAGCAGGCAGCGAGGGGGGGCCAACGTCCTGACTTTC.